These 15 T cell receptor beta chains were all obtained from the same sample, sequenced in a study of OX40 agonist ivuxolimab in advanced cancers. Library method: the immunoSEQ multiplex PCR assay. Drawn from immuneACCESS, this table holds only the in-frame rearrangements with V and J called that TCRdb kept. Clones are partly lost; checked studies trace under half to an unresolved V gene and leave the rest unexplained. In all, the sample holds around 64,000 clones, and 84% of those were seen once. The ten largest clones add up to roughly 7.9% of the sample. Material: CD4+ or CD8+ T cells sorted from blood, obtained in a trial of the OX40 agonist ivuxolimab. These receptors were obtained from an adult with an advanced solid tumor such as melanoma, head and neck, liver or kidney cancer.

This clone was detected once. This sequence joins TRBV5-8 and TRBJ1-5; D unresolved. CDR1 is SGHTS and CDR2 is YDEGEE in the germline V gene. This CDR3 is built from 15 residues. V was trimmed by 0 bases and J by 3 bases, leaving 10 bases between them. In DNA form, the CDR3 reads TGTGCCAGCAGCTTGGGGATCGGGCCCAATCAGCCCCAGCATTTT. Translation: CASSLGIGPNQPQHF.

The rearrangement joins TRBV11-2 to TRBJ1-4; 8 nucleotides agree with TRBD1. Trimming at V came to 5 bases and at J to 8 bases, leaving 13 bases not matched to a gene. CDR1 SGHAT and CDR2 FQNNGV come from the germline V gene. The CDR3 extends over 16 amino acids. The CDR3 reads CASSLTRTGSREKLFF. CDR3 coding DNA: TGTGCCAGCAGCCTGACCCGGACAGGGTCGAGGGAAAAACTGTTTTTT. Filled out from reference TRBV11-2 and TRBJ1-4, the complete variable domain reads EAGVAQSPRYKIIEKRQSVAFWCNPISGHATLYWYQQILGQGPKLLIQFQNNGVVDDSQLPKDRFSAERLKGVDSTLKIQPAKLEDSAVYLCASSLTRTGSREKLFFGSGTQLSVL.

J is TRBJ2-7 and V is TRBV7-9; 8 nucleotides line up with TRBD2. Trimming removed 5 bases from V and 7 bases from J; junction bases left unmatched: 10. CDR3 size: 14 residues. Germline CDR1 is SEHNR and CDR2 is FQNEAQ (reference sequence). In DNA form, the CDR3 reads TGTGCCAGCAGCCCCGGGGGGGCCATAAGGGAGCAGTACTTC. Amino acid sequence: CASSPGGAIREQYF.

The chain employs TRBV11-2 and TRBJ2-7; 10 bases agree with TRBD1. The CDR3 is made up of 14 amino acids. The germline CDR1 and CDR2 sequences are SGHAT and FQNNGV. J gave up 0 bases and V 7 bases, and 3 bases lay outside the gene matches. The CDR3 is CASTRTGGSYEQYF. DNA of the CDR3: TGTGCCAGCACCAGGACAGGGGGCTCCTACGAGCAGTACTTC.

The CDR3 bases are TGCAGTGCCCCGACTGAAGAGACCCAGTACTTC. As protein: CSAPTEETQYF. This chain uses TRBV20-1 with TRBJ2-5; D is undetermined. Trimming cost V 6 bases and J 3 bases, with 8 bases left between them. CDR3 size: 11 residues. Germline V gene sequence: CDR1 DFQATT, CDR2 SNEGSKA (reference sequence).

The V call is TRBV11-2, the J call TRBJ1-1; 7 bases fit TRBD1. This CDR3 contains 15 residues. CDR1 and CDR2 from the germline V gene are SGHAT and FQNNGV. The V and J ends lost 0 bases and 10 bases, in that order; junction bases with no gene match: 11. CDR3 sequence: CASSLDPTGIGGAFF. The CDR3, as DNA: TGTGCCAGCAGCTTAGATCCGACAGGGATTGGGGGAGCTTTCTTT.

The chain employs TRBV12-5 and TRBJ1-5; TRBD1 is a possible D gene (5 bases). Trimming pared 7 bases from V and 1 base from J, leaving 14 bases between. The CDR3 has 15 residues. The germline V gene encodes CDR1 LGHNT and CDR2 FRNRAP. CDR3 protein: CASVEGRVSNQPQHF. Written as DNA, the CDR3 is TGTGCTAGTGTGGAGGGGCGCGTAAGCAATCAGCCCCAGCATTTT.

This chain connects TRBV30 to TRBJ2-5, with D unresolved. This CDR3 comprises 15 residues. Between the trimmed V and J ends, which lost 0 bases and 5 bases, there was a span of 16 bases. Germline CDR1 and CDR2: GTSNPN and SVGIG (reference sequence). CDR3 DNA sequence: TGTGCCTGGAGTGTACTCGGGCTGGTGGGGGAGACCCAGTACTTC. This codes for CAWSVLGLVGETQYF.

The chain recombines TRBV21-1 with TRBJ1-6. TRBV21-1 is an annotated pseudogene. The CDR3 covers 16 residues. DNA of the CDR3: TGTGCCAGCAGCAAAGGACCAGAATCCTATAATTCACCCCTCCACTTT. It is translated as CASSKGPESYNSPLHF.

This sequence joins TRBV6-5 and TRBJ2-7; possible D gene TRBD1, 5 bases. CDR3 length: 14 residues. The germline gives CDR1 MNHEY, CDR2 SVGAGI. Between the trimmed V and J ends, which lost 0 bases and 1 base, there was a span of 7 bases. CDR3 sequence: CASSYSTESYEQYF. The DNA for the CDR3 is TGTGCCAGCAGTTACTCGACAGAATCCTACGAGCAGTACTTC.

The gene calls are TRBV6-5 and TRBJ2-5; possible D gene TRBD1, 6 bases. The better agreement between TRBJ2-7 and the DNA end casts doubt on the J call. Germline V gene lookup returns CDR1 MNHEY and CDR2 SVGAGI. The CDR3 runs 13 residues. Here the CDR3 DNA reads TGTGCCAGCAGGCCACAGGGATTCTACGAGCAGTACTTC. It encodes CASRPQGFYEQYF.

The V and J genes are TRBV29-1 and TRBJ1-3, with D maybe TRBD1 (5 bases). The CDR3 is made up of 13 amino acids. Germline CDR1 SQVTM, CDR2 ANQGSEA. Trimming cost V 4 bases and J 2 bases, with 9 bases left between them. The CDR3 is CSVVVTAGNTIYF. The CDR3 region has the DNA TGCAGCGTTGTGGTGACAGCTGGAAACACCATATATTTT.

This chain links TRBV21-1 with TRBJ2-3; TRBD2 reflects the table's D call only, with no check against the DNA. TRBV21-1 is a listed pseudogene. The CDR3 sequence is 15 residues long. The CDR3 protein is CASSPGLAGTDTQYF. DNA for the CDR3: TGTGCCAGCAGCCCGGGACTAGCGGGCACAGATACGCAGTATTTT.

The chain recombines TRBV7-6 with TRBJ2-3, with 9 nucleotides matching TRBD2. The CDR3 runs to 17 residues. J lost 1 base, V lost 0 bases, and 5 bases had no gene match. Germline V gives CDR1 SGHVS, CDR2 FNYEAQ. The CDR3: CASSLAPSGVGTDTQYF. CDR3 in DNA: TGTGCCAGCAGCTTAGCGCCTAGCGGGGTTGGCACAGATACGCAGTATTTT.

The chain's CDR3 is CASRGGRPWTDTQYF. CDR3 nucleotide sequence: TGTGCCAGCCGCGGGGGTCGGCCCTGGACAGATACGCAGTATTTT. The chain employs TRBV19 and TRBJ2-3; 7 positions agree with TRBD2. J lost 3 bases, V lost 9 bases, and 12 bases had no gene match. CDR1 and CDR2 (germline): LNHDA, SQIVND (reference sequence). There are 15 residues in the CDR3.